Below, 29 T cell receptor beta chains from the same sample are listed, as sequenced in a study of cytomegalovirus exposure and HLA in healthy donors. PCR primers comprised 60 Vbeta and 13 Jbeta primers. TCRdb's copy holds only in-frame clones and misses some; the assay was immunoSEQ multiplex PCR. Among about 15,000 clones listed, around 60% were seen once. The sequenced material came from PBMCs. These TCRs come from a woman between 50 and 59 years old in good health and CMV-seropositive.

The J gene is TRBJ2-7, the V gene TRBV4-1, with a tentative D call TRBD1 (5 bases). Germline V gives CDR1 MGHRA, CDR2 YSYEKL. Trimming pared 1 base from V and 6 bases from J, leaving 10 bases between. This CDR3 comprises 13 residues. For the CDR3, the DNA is TGCGCCAGCAGCCAAGCAGATAGGGGCGAGCAGTACTTC. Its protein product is CASSQADRGEQYF.

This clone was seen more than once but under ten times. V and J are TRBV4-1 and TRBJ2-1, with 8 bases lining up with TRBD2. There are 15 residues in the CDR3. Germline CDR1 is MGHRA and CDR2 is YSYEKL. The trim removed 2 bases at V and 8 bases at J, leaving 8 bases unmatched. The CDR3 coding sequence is TGCGCCAGCAGCCAATCTTGGACTAGCAGCTATGAGCAGTTCTTC. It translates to CASSQSWTSSYEQFF.

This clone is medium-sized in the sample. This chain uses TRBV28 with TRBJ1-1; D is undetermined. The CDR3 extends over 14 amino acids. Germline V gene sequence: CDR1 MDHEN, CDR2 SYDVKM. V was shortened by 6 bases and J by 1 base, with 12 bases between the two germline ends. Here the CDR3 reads CASRLPNKNTEAFF. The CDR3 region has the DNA TGTGCCAGCAGATTACCCAACAAGAACACTGAAGCTTTCTTT.

In DNA form, the CDR3 reads TGCAGTGCTAGCTGGGAGAATGAGCAGTTCTTC. This gives the protein CSASWENEQFF. The chain joins TRBV20-1 to TRBJ2-1; tentative D call: TRBD2 (5 bases). The V gene lost 3 bases and the J gene lost 7 bases, with 7 bases spanning the gap. In germline, CDR1 is DFQATT, CDR2 SNEGSKA (reference sequence). There are 11 residues in the CDR3.

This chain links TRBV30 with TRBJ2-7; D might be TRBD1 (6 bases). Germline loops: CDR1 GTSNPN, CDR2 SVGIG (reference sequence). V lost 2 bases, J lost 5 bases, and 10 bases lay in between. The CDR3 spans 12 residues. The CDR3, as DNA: TGTGCCTGGAGTCCAGGGGTCGACGAGCAGTACTTC. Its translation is CAWSPGVDEQYF.

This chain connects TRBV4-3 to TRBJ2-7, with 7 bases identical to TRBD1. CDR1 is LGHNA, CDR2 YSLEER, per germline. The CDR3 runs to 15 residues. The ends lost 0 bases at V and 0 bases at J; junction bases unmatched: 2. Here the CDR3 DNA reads TGCGCCAGCAGCCAAGAAGGGGGCACCTCCTACGAGCAGTACTTC. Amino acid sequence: CASSQEGGTSYEQYF.

Here the CDR3 DNA reads TGTGCCTGGGAGGGGACTAATCGGGCTTTCTTT. Translating it yields CAWEGTNRAFF. V and J are TRBV30 and TRBJ1-1; the D gene is possibly TRBD1 (5 bases). V lost 5 bases and J 11 bases, leaving 15 bases between the germline ends. The germline CDR1 and CDR2 sequences are GTSNPN and SVGIG (reference sequence). This CDR3 has 11 amino acids.

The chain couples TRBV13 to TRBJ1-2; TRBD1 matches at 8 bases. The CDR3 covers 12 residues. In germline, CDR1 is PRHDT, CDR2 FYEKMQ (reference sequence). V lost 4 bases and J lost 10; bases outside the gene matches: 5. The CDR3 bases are TGTGCCAGCAGCTCGACAGGGGCTGCCTACACCTTC. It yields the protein CASSSTGAAYTF.

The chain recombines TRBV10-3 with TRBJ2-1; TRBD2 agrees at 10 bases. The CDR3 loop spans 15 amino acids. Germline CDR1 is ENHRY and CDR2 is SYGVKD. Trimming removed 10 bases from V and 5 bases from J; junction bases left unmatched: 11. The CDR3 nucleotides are TGTGCCACGGGGCCCCTAGCGGGAGTTAACAATGAGCAGTTCTTC. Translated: CATGPLAGVNNEQFF.

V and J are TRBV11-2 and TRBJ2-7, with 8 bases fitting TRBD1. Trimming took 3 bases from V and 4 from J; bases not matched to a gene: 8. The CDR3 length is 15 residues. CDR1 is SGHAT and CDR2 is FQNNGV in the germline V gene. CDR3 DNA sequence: TGTGCCAGCAGCTTCCTGACAGGGGTAAAGTACGAGCAGTACTTC. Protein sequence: CASSFLTGVKYEQYF.

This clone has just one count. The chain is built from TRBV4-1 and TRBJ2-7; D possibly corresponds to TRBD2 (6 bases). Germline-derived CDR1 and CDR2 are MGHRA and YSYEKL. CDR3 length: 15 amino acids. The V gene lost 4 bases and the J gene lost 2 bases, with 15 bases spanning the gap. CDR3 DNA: TGCGCCAGCAGCCTAGGAGGGTGGGACCCCTACGAGCAGTACTTC. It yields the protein CASSLGGWDPYEQYF.

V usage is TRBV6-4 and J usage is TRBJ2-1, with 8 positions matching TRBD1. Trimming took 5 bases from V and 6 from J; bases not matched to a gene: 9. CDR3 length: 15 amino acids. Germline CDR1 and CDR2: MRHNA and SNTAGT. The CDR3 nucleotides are TGTGCCAGCAGTTTAGGACAGGGAATAGGCAATGAGCAGTTCTTC. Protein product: CASSLGQGIGNEQFF.

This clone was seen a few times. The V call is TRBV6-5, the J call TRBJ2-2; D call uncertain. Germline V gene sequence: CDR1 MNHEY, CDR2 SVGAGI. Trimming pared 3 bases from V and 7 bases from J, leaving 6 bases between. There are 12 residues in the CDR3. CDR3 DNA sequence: TGTGCCAGCAGTTATCGAGGCGGGGAGCTGTTTTTT. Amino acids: CASSYRGGELFF.

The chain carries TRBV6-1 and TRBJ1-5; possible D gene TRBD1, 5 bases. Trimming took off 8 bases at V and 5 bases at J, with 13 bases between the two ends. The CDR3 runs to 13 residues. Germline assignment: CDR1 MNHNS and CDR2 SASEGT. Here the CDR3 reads CASEGDQYQPQHF. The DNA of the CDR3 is TGTGCCAGCGAAGGGGATCAGTATCAGCCCCAGCATTTT.

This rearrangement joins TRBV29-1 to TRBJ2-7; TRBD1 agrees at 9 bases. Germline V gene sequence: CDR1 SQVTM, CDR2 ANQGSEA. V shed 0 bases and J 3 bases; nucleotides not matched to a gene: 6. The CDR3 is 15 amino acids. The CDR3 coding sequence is TGCAGCGTTGAAGATTCTGGGACAGGGAACTACGAGCAGTACTTC. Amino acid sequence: CSVEDSGTGNYEQYF.

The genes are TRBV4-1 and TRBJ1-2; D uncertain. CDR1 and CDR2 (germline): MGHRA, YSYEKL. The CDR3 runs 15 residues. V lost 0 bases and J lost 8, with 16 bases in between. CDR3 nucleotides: TGCGCCAGCAGCCAAGATCTGGTACAGTCGAGAGGCTACACCTTC. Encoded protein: CASSQDLVQSRGYTF.

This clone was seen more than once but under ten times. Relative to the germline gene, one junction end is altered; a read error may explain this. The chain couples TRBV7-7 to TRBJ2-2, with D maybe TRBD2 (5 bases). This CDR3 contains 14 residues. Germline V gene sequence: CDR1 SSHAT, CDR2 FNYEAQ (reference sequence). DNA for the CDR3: TGTGCTAGCAGCTTAGGAGGCGACACCGGGGAGCTGTTTTTT. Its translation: CASSLGGDTGELFF.

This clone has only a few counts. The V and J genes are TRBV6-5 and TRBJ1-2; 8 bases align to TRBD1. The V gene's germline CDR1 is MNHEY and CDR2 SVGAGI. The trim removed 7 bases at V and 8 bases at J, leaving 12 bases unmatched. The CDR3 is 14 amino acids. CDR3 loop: CASKQRDRPRGYTF. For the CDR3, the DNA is TGTGCCAGCAAGCAACGGGACAGGCCACGAGGCTACACCTTC.

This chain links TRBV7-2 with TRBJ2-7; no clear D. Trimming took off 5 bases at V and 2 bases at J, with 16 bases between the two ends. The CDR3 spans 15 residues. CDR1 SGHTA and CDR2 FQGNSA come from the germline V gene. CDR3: CASSPSGLTPYEQYF. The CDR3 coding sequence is TGTGCCAGCAGCCCCTCGGGTCTTACTCCCTACGAGCAGTACTTC.

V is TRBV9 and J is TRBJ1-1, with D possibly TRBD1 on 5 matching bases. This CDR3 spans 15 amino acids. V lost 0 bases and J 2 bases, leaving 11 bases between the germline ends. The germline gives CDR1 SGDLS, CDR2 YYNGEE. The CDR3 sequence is CASSVGRARNTEAFF. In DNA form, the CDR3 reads TGTGCCAGCAGCGTAGGCAGGGCTCGAAACACTGAAGCTTTCTTT.

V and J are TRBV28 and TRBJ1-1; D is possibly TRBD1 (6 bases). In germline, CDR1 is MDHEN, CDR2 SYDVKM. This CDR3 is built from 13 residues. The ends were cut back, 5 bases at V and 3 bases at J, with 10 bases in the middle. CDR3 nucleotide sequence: TGTGCCAGCAGTCCGGGGACATACACTGAAGCTTTCTTT. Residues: CASSPGTYTEAFF.

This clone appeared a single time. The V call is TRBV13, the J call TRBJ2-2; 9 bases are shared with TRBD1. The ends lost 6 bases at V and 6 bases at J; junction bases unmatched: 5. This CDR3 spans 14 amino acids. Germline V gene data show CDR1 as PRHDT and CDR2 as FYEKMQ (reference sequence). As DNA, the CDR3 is TGTGCCAGCAGGCTACAGGGGGCGCCCGGGGAGCTGTTTTTT. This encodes CASRLQGAPGELFF.

The CDR3, as DNA: TGTGCCTTAGTCGGGATATCCTACGAGCAGTACTTC. As protein: CALVGISYEQYF. The chain couples TRBV30 to TRBJ2-7; D perhaps matches TRBD2 (5 bases). The V end was cut by 7 bases, the J end by 1 base, with 11 bases between. The CDR3 consists of 12 residues. Germline CDR1 is GTSNPN and CDR2 is SVGIG (reference sequence).

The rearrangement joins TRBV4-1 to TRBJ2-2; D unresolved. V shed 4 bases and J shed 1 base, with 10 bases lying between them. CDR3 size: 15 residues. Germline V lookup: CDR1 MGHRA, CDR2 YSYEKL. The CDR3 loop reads CASSPNQENTGELFF. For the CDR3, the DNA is TGCGCCAGCAGCCCCAACCAGGAGAACACCGGGGAGCTGTTTTTT.

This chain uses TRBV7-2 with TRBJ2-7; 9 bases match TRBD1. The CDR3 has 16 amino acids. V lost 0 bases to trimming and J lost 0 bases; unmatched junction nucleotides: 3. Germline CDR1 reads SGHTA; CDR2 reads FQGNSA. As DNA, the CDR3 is TGTGCCAGCAGCTTAGCGATGGGACAGGGCTCCTACGAGCAGTACTTC. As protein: CASSLAMGQGSYEQYF.

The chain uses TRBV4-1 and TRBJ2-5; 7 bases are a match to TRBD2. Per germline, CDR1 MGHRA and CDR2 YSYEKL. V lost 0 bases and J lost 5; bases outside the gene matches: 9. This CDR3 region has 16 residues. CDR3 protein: CASSQDGTVGGETQYF. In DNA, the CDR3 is TGCGCCAGCAGCCAAGATGGGACTGTGGGGGGGGAGACCCAGTACTTC.

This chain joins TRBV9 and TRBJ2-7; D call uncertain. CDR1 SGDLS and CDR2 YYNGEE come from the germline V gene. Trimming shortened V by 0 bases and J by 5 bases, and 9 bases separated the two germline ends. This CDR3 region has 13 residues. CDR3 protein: CASSVALDHEQYF. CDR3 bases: TGTGCCAGCAGCGTAGCGCTAGATCACGAGCAGTACTTC.

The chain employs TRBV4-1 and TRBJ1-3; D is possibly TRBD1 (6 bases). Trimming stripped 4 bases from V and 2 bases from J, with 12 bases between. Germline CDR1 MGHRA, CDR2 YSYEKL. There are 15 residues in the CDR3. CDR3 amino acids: CASSPWTAAGNTIYF. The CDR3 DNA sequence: TGCGCCAGCAGCCCTTGGACAGCCGCTGGAAACACCATATATTTT.

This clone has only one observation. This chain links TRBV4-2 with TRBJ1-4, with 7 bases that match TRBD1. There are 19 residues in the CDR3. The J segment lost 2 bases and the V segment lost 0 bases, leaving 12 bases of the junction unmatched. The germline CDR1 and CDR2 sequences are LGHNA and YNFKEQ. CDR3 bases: TGTGCCAGCAGCCAAGATCCCGCGACAGGGAGTGGCACTAATGAAAAACTGTTTTTT. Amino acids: CASSQDPATGSGTNEKLFF.